Below, one T cell receptor beta chain is given with its context. Amplification used 60 Vbeta primers and 13 Jbeta primers. Data came from immunoSEQ multiplex PCR; TCRdb stores just in-frame clones and leaves some out. The sample yields approximately 170,000 clones, 80% to 90% seen once. This specimen comes from a study of cytomegalovirus exposure and HLA in healthy donors. J lost 4 bases, V lost 6 bases, and 6 bases had no gene match. The CDR3 spans 15 residues. Germline loops: CDR1 MNHEY, CDR2 SMNVEV (reference sequence). V and J are TRBV27 and TRBJ2-7; 13 nucleotides line up with TRBD2. This receptor was identified in a young woman in good health and CMV-seronegative. Sequencing was performed on PBMCs. The CDR3 loop reads CASRPGTSGIYEQYF. The CDR3 DNA follows: TGTGCCAGCAGACCCGGGACTAGCGGGATATACGAGCAGTACTTC.